This passage covers 8 T cell receptor beta chains from one sample sequenced in a study of response to subunit inactivated influenza vaccine. TCRdb called the RT-PCR reads again in MiXCR, with one record for every CDR3 protein. The sample lists around 300,000 distinct CDR3 sequences; 22% were seen once. The sample was PBMCs from blood, taken 21 months after vaccination. These receptors were obtained from a man aged 50 to 69 who received an inactivated influenza vaccine.

The chain combines TRBV7-9 with TRBJ1-5; D is ambiguous. Germline lookup yields CDR1 SEHNR and CDR2 FQNEAQ (reference sequence). V gave up 1 base and J gave up 2 bases, with 12 bases separating them. This CDR3 has 16 residues. The CDR3: CASSLGGFGGNQPQHF. As DNA, the CDR3 is TGTGCCAGCAGCTTAGGTGGCTTCGGTGGCAATCAGCCCCAGCATTTT.

This clonotype was counted only a few times. CDR3 DNA: TGTGCCAGCAGCCCCTCGGTAGGGCCCCAGTACTTC. Translation gives CASSPSVGPQYF. This sequence joins TRBV7-2 and TRBJ2-5; D is ambiguous. The V gene lost 5 bases and the J gene lost 9 bases, with 13 bases spanning the gap. The CDR3 extends over 12 amino acids. Germline CDR1 and CDR2: SGHTA and FQGNSA.

This sequence joins TRBV6-1 and TRBJ1-6; 9 bases line up with TRBD1. The V gene's germline CDR1 is MNHNS and CDR2 SASEGT. This CDR3 region has 14 residues. V was clipped by 8 bases and J by 3 bases; unmatched bases: 2. The CDR3 here is CASGQGIYNSPLHF. CDR3 coding DNA: TGTGCCAGCGGACAGGGGATCTATAATTCACCCCTCCACTTT.

The V and J genes are TRBV6-2 or TRBV6-3 and TRBJ2-1; TRBD1 matches 7 bases. J was trimmed by 4 bases and V by 5 bases; bases with no gene match: 8. CDR1 and CDR2 from the germline V gene are MNHEY and SVGEGT. The CDR3 spans 15 residues. CDR3 bases: TGTGCCAGCAGTCAAAGCAGGGGGTATTACAATGAGCAGTTCTTC. Translating gives CASSQSRGYYNEQFF.

This rearrangement joins TRBV20-1 to TRBJ1-5; TRBD1 is a possible D gene (6 bases). The V gene's germline CDR1 is DFQATT and CDR2 SNEGSKA (reference sequence). V was pared by 0 bases and J by 7 bases, with 13 bases between. The CDR3 totals 14 residues. The chain's CDR3 is CSAREGGAQQPQHF. The CDR3 DNA reads TGCAGTGCTAGAGAAGGGGGGGCCCAACAGCCCCAGCATTTT.

The V and J genes are TRBV6-5 and TRBJ2-2, with D uncertain. V was clipped by 4 bases and J by 1 base, with 13 bases between them. The length of the CDR3 is 16 residues. Germline assignment: CDR1 MNHEY and CDR2 SVGAGI. The CDR3 DNA reads as TGTGCCAGCAGTTCCCTAGGAAGTCTGAACACCGGGGAGCTGTTTTTT. This sequence encodes CASSSLGSLNTGELFF.

The chain links TRBV3-1 to TRBJ1-4; D call uncertain. CDR1 and CDR2 (germline): LGHDT, YNNKEL (reference sequence). There are 13 residues in the CDR3. V shed 5 bases and J shed 5 bases, with 9 bases lying between them. The DNA for the CDR3 is TGTGCCAGCAGCTCCCAGCGAAATGAAAAACTGTTTTTT. Its translation is CASSSQRNEKLFF.

This clonotype was counted many times. The CDR3, as DNA: TGTGCCAGCAGACGACAGGGACCGAACACTGAAGCTTTCTTT. This translates into CASRRQGPNTEAFF. This rearrangement joins TRBV6-1 to TRBJ1-1; 7 nucleotides match TRBD1. Germline assignment: CDR1 MNHNS and CDR2 SASEGT. V lost 6 bases to trimming and J lost 1 base; unmatched junction nucleotides: 5. CDR3 length: 14 residues.